This record looks at one T cell receptor beta chain sequence and its context. Its antigen is still unknown. Its ends do not fully match the called genes, so a read error is possible. This record comes from a study of cytomegalovirus exposure and HLA in healthy donors. General study results and limits: Differences between HLA loci emerged in a later analysis of TCR association rates, with DRB1 most and HLA-C fewest. Prediction of most subjects' HLA-A and HLA-B alleles by TCR beta sequences was reportedly accurate. One variant, a missense change in DCLRE1C, was linked in a later analysis to TCR beta V- and J-gene trimming.

CDR1 and CDR2 from the germline V gene are MNHEY and SVGAGI. The CDR3 extends over 13 amino acids. With 60 Vbeta and 13 Jbeta primers, the PCR was carried out. Using immunoSEQ multiplex PCR, the repertoire was profiled, and TCRdb retains in-frame clones only, with some absent. The table has about 110,000 clones, around 80% seen once; the top ten hold about 6.6%. This sequence originates from a man aged 25-45 years in good health and CMV-seropositive. Specimen: PBMCs. The chain joins TRBV6-5 to TRBJ2-3; D may be TRBD2 (5 bases). The CDR3: CASSSTLASSRNF. DNA for the CDR3: TGTGCCAGCAGTTCGACCTTAGCGTCCTCACGGAATTTT.